Listed below are T cell receptor beta chains from one sample, sequenced in a study of cytomegalovirus exposure and HLA in healthy donors. Profiled with immunoSEQ multiplex PCR; TCRdb holds only in-frame clones, not every one. The table lists 120,000 to 150,000 clones, about 89% of them singletons. Sequenced material: PBMCs. Source of these receptors: a man aged 18 to 30 in good health and CMV-seronegative. Both conserved end residues are part of each CDR3.

V: TRBV30; CDR3: CAWAPTGTHSGNTIYF
V: TRBV9; CDR3: CASSATGTGGGNEQFF
V: TRBV7-3; CDR3: CASSPSGPETQYF
V: TRBV12-5; CDR3: CASGLQNTEAFF
V: TRBV19; CDR3: CASSIGYRGRADEQYF
V: TRBV2; CDR3: CASSETGSVSEAFF
V: TRBV9; CDR3: CASSVGVSNTEAFF
V: TRBV19; CDR3: CATTPVAAPYNEQFF
V: TRBV11-3; CDR3: CASSFQKEQFF
V: TRBV6-5; CDR3: CASSLRGESEKLFF
V: TRBV28; CDR3: CASSFVGLTNEQFF
V: TRBV6-4; CDR3: CASSPCPDCYGYTF
V: TRBV6-6; CDR3: CASSHRQGSSNQPQHF
V: TRBV10-3; CDR3: CAIRMTGLPTDTQYF
V: TRBV5-1; CDR3: CASSTGLAGNTGELFF
V: TRBV5-1; CDR3: CASSRQGRAEAFF
V: TRBV10-2; CDR3: CASSEPGHSYEQYF
V: TRBV27; CDR3: CASSSGGKATEAFF
V: TRBV29-1; CDR3: CSAGRTSGRGEQFF
V: TRBV6-6; CDR3: CASGPGDRVAGQPQHF
V: TRBV7-2; CDR3: CASSRNRGSPTQYF
V: TRBV7-7; CDR3: CASSLQGQGMETQYF
V: TRBV19; CDR3: CASSIQRGIYEQYF
V: TRBV6-4; CDR3: CASSEGLAGGDTQYF
V: TRBV18; CDR3: CASSPRGGQAESNQPQHF
V: TRBV11-2; CDR3: CASSPRQGWGTEAFF
V: TRBV11-2; CDR3: CASSLRQGAPYNEQFF
V: TRBV27; CDR3: CASSLSAGWTDTQYF
V: TRBV11-3; CDR3: CASNREGDTGELFF
V: TRBV9; CDR3: CASSVLIGGDTDTQYF
V: TRBV19; CDR3: CATRDRGPDYGYTF
V: TRBV7-3; CDR3: CASSLGTSVDNEQFF
V: TRBV6-5; CDR3: CASSYDRQGSYNEQFF
V: TRBV7-6; CDR3: CASSTGTGGYEQYF
V: TRBV6-1; CDR3: CASNNNEQFF
V: TRBV29-1; CDR3: CSSRTGQTQETQYF
V: TRBV7-9; CDR3: CASSLEGGRNQPQHF
V: TRBV18; CDR3: CASSPNRGTEAFF
V: TRBV19; CDR3: CASSSRTGAVEAFF
V: TRBV4-3; CDR3: CASSQETGNNEKLFF
V: TRBV7-8; CDR3: CASSLDPTGQASTDTQYF
V: TRBV4-1; CDR3: CASSQDRGVDYGYTF
V: TRBV5-1; CDR3: CASRQYTGLAGGGETQYF
V: TRBV6-5; CDR3: CASRGTSGSYNEQFF
V: TRBV5-1; CDR3: CASSESGFGYTF
V: TRBV7-8; CDR3: CASLETGLNTEAFF